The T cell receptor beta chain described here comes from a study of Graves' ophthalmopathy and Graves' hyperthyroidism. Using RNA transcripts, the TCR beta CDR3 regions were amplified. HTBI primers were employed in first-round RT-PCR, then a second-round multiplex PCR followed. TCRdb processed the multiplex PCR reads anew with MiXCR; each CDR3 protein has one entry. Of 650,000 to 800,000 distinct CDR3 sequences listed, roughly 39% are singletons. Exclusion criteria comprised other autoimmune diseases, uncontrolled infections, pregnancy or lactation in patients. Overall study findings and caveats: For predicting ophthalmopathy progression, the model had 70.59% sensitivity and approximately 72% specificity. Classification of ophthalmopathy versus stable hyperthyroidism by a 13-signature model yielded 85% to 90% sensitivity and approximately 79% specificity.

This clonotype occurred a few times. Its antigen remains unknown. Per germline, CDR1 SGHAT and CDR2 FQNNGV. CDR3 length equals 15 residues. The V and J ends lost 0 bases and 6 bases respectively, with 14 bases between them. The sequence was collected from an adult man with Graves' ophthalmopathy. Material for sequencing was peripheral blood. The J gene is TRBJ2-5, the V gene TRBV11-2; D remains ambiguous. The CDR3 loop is CASSLDWGDGKTQYF. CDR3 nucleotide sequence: TGTGCCAGCAGCTTAGATTGGGGTGACGGCAAGACCCAGTACTTC.